The 18 T cell receptor beta chains presented below share a single source sample, sequenced in a study of T cell responses to AZD1222 COVID-19 vaccine. Assay used: immunoSEQ multiplex PCR; TCRdb lists only in-frame clones, some missing. Here the sample spans 100,000 to 150,000 clones, about nine tenths being singletons. Source: peripheral blood, taken on day 0 of AZD1222 vaccination. The receptors were gathered from an adult in good health.

The count of this clone is one. This chain links TRBV7-6 with TRBJ2-7; 8 bases are shared with TRBD1. Germline-derived CDR1 and CDR2 are SGHVS and FNYEAQ. V was pared by 4 bases and J by 0 bases, with 11 bases of the junction left unmatched. The CDR3 has 17 residues. This CDR3 reads CASSSTPGTGLSYEQYF. The CDR3 DNA sequence: TGTGCCAGCAGCTCCACCCCCGGGACAGGTCTCTCCTACGAGCAGTACTTC.

The chain couples TRBV9 to TRBJ2-1; possible D gene TRBD2, 5 bases. V lost 4 bases to trimming and J lost 8 bases, with 16 bases between them. The germline CDR1 and CDR2 sequences are SGDLS and YYNGEE. The CDR3 runs 14 residues. The CDR3 spells CASSLRAPGDEQFF. The CDR3 DNA is TGTGCCAGCAGCCTGAGGGCCCCCGGCGATGAGCAGTTCTTC.

The chain combines TRBV25-1 with TRBJ2-5, with D possibly matching TRBD2 (5 bases). Trimming shortened V by 8 bases and J by 5 bases, and 15 bases separated the two germline ends. Germline V lookup: CDR1 MGHDK, CDR2 SYGVNS. The CDR3 sequence is 13 residues long. DNA of the CDR3: TGTGCCAGCCTTGATGGACCGGGGGAGACCCAGTACTTC. This translates into CASLDGPGETQYF.

The V and J genes are TRBV24-1 and TRBJ1-5, with D unclear. CDR1 is KGHDR, CDR2 SFDVKD, per germline. The length of the CDR3 is 16 residues. V gave up 2 bases and J gave up 2 bases, with 12 bases separating them. The CDR3 region is CATSDYLRYGNQPQHF. DNA of the CDR3: TGTGCCACCAGTGATTATCTACGTTATGGCAATCAGCCCCAGCATTTT.

This clone occurred once. The chain uses TRBV29-1 and TRBJ1-1; unclear D gene. V gave up 4 bases and J gave up 1 base, with 22 bases separating them. Germline assignment: CDR1 SQVTM and CDR2 ANQGSEA. The CDR3 is 17 residues long. The chain's CDR3 is CSVVGPMKDGSNTEAFF. The CDR3 bases are TGCAGCGTTGTAGGTCCTATGAAGGACGGGTCGAACACTGAAGCTTTCTTT.

The V and J genes are TRBV9 and TRBJ2-6, with 7 bases lining up with TRBD1. V shed 4 bases and J 0 bases; nucleotides not matched to a gene: 7. The CDR3 is 17 residues long. CDR1 is SGDLS and CDR2 is YYNGEE in the germline V gene. CDR3 sequence: CASSSHTGASGANVLTF. CDR3 nucleotides: TGTGCCAGCAGCTCACACACAGGGGCCTCTGGGGCCAACGTCCTGACTTTC.

The V call is TRBV24-1, the J call TRBJ2-6; 7 nucleotides align to TRBD1. Trimming took 6 bases from V and 0 from J; bases not matched to a gene: 7. CDR1 and CDR2 (germline): KGHDR, SFDVKD. CDR3 length equals 17 residues. The CDR3 sequence is CATSPRPGGSGANVLTF. Written as DNA, the CDR3 is TGTGCCACCAGTCCGCGGCCAGGGGGCTCTGGGGCCAACGTCCTGACTTTC.

This clone has just a few counts. The chain has TRBV6-1 and TRBJ2-7; no definite D call. The germline V gene encodes CDR1 MNHNS and CDR2 SASEGT. The V end was cut by 1 base, the J end by 4 bases, with 2 bases between. This CDR3 contains 11 residues. DNA of the CDR3: TGTGCCAGCAGTGAAGGGTACGAGCAGTACTTC. Residues: CASSEGYEQYF.

The J gene is TRBJ1-6, the V gene TRBV18; TRBD1 matches 7 bases. J gave up 0 bases and V 3 bases, and 17 bases lay outside the gene matches. The length of the CDR3 is 21 residues. From germline, CDR1 is KGHSH and CDR2 LQKENI. The CDR3 DNA is TGTGCCAGCTCACCCACGACAGGGTATGGGGGATTCAGCTCCTATAATTCACCCCTCCACTTT. It codes for CASSPTTGYGGFSSYNSPLHF.

The J gene is TRBJ2-1, the V gene TRBV10-3, with TRBD1 matching over 8 bases. The CDR3 covers 14 residues. The trim removed 0 bases at V and 7 bases at J, leaving 2 bases unmatched. Germline CDR1 ENHRY, CDR2 SYGVKD. The CDR3, as DNA: TGTGCCATCAGTGAGTCGACAGGGGTGAATGAGCAGTTCTTC. Encoded protein: CAISESTGVNEQFF.

This clone has a single count. DNA for the CDR3: TGTGCCAGCAGCTTCTACAGGGGGTCTGGAAACACCATATATTTT. Its translation: CASSFYRGSGNTIYF. The J gene is TRBJ1-3, the V gene TRBV7-2, with 8 bases that match TRBD1. CDR1 SGHTA and CDR2 FQGNSA come from the germline V gene. Trimming at V came to 3 bases and at J to 1 base, leaving 2 bases not matched to a gene. The CDR3 has 15 amino acids.

The chain is built from TRBV11-3 and TRBJ2-2; the D gene could be TRBD1 or TRBD2 (6 bases each). The CDR3 has 16 residues. Trimming cost V 1 base and J 3 bases, with 12 bases left between them. CDR1 and CDR2 from the germline V gene are SGHNT and YENEEA. CDR3 coding DNA: TGTGCCAGCAGCTTAGTCGGGGGCCTTGACACCGGGGAGCTGTTTTTT. Residues: CASSLVGGLDTGELFF. Full variable domain (outside the CDR3, taken from reference TRBV11-3 and TRBJ2-2): EAGVVQSPRYKIIEKKQPVAFWCNPISGHNTLYWYLQNLGQGPELLIRYENEEAVDDSQLPKDRFSAERLKGVDSTLKIQPAELGDSAVYLCASSLVGGLDTGELFFGEGSRLTVL.

The chain joins TRBV5-4 to TRBJ2-5; 11 bases match TRBD2. The V segment lost 4 bases and the J segment 6 bases; nucleotides outside the gene matches: 5. Germline CDR1 SGHNT, CDR2 YYREEE (reference sequence). The CDR3 runs 14 residues. The chain's CDR3 is CASSPTSGEKTQYF. The CDR3 nucleotides are TGTGCCAGCAGCCCGACTAGCGGGGAGAAGACCCAGTACTTC.

The chain joins TRBV5-4 to TRBJ2-1, with D possibly matching TRBD2 (6 bases). The germline gives CDR1 SGHNT, CDR2 YYREEE (reference sequence). The CDR3 runs 18 residues. V shed 0 bases and J shed 3 bases, with 19 bases lying between them. The CDR3 loop is CASSLGSGGVANYNEQFF. The DNA of the CDR3 is TGTGCCAGCAGCTTGGGGTCAGGCGGGGTCGCCAACTACAATGAGCAGTTCTTC.

The V gene is TRBV7-9, the J gene TRBJ2-3; possibly TRBD1 for D (5 bases). The V end was cut by 7 bases, the J end by 2 bases, with 13 bases between. The CDR3 totals 14 residues. From germline, CDR1 is SEHNR and CDR2 FQNEAQ (reference sequence). This chain's CDR3 is CASTGLGNTDTQYF. The CDR3 bases are TGTGCCAGCACAGGGCTAGGCAACACAGATACGCAGTATTTT.

The chain couples TRBV11-2 to TRBJ2-7; 8 nucleotides match TRBD1. CDR3 length: 13 amino acids. Germline CDR1 and CDR2: SGHAT and FQNNGV. The ends lost 3 bases at V and 5 bases at J; junction bases unmatched: 3. The CDR3 nucleotides read TGTGCCAGCAGCTTCCCGACAGGGGACGAGCAGTACTTC. It specifies CASSFPTGDEQYF.

The V gene is TRBV4-3, the J gene TRBJ2-3, with 12 bases fitting TRBD2. The germline V gene has CDR1 LGHNA and CDR2 YSLEER. The trim removed 0 bases at V and 4 bases at J, leaving 2 bases unmatched. The CDR3 is 16 residues long. The CDR3 region has the DNA TGCGCCAGCAGCCAAGAGTCTAGCGGGGGGGCAGATACGCAGTATTTT. As protein: CASSQESSGGADTQYF.

The chain carries TRBV5-1 and TRBJ2-7, with D possibly TRBD1 on 6 matching bases. Trimming took off 4 bases at V and 1 base at J, with 12 bases between the two ends. Germline V gene lookup returns CDR1 SGHRS and CDR2 YFSETQ. The CDR3 runs to 14 residues. CDR3 DNA sequence: TGCGCCAGCAGCGGACAGCCCGATTCCTACGAGCAGTACTTC. Amino acid sequence: CASSGQPDSYEQYF.